The 13 T cell receptor beta chains below come from one sample, sequenced in a study of blood T cells in healthy people across ages. A second PCR of about 6 to 12 cycles used a sample-barcoded 5' primer and a J-beta primer mix. MiXCR was run by TCRdb on the 5' RACE reads, yielding one entry per CDR3 protein. Here the sample spans 780,000 or so distinct CDR3 sequences, approximately 60% being singletons. Sequencing was performed on blood. The receptors come from a middle-aged man in good health.

The chain carries TRBV3-1 and TRBJ1-2; D is ambiguous. The CDR3 consists of 13 residues. V was clipped by 2 bases and J by 6 bases, with 10 bases between them. CDR1 and CDR2 (germline): LGHDT, YNNKEL (reference sequence). CDR3 in DNA: TGTGCCAGCAGCCAATACTCTCAGGATGGCTACACCTTC. Its translation is CASSQYSQDGYTF.

The genes are TRBV5-4 and TRBJ2-5; D is uncertain. The last part of the DNA fits TRBJ2-7 better; the J call may be wrong. This CDR3 contains 11 residues. Germline assignment: CDR1 SGHNT and CDR2 YYREEE (reference sequence). The CDR3 bases are TGTGCCAGCAGCTTTGAAATCGAGCAGTACTTC. This sequence encodes CASSFEIEQYF.

This sequence joins TRBV5-6 and TRBJ2-5; no reliable D call. The DNA end lines up better with TRBJ2-7; the J call may be wrong. The CDR3 extends over 14 amino acids. Per the germline V gene, CDR1 is SGHDT and CDR2 is YYEEEE. The CDR3 sequence is CASSLGVYGYEQYF. As DNA, the CDR3 is TGTGCCAGCAGCTTGGGGGTGTACGGCTACGAGCAGTACTTC.

Turning to this clonotype: A much larger clone differs from this one at a single base, so this may be a read error. The genes are TRBV6-5 and TRBJ2-4, with a possible D match to TRBD1 (7 bases). The J call may not be correct, given that the DNA end is closer to TRBJ2-5. Per germline, CDR1 MNHEY and CDR2 SVGAGI. This CDR3 is 16 amino acids long. CDR3 in amino acids: CTSRPQGITGVETQYF. The CDR3 coding sequence is TGTACCAGCAGGCCACAGGGGATTACGGGAGTGGAGACCCAGTACTTC.

With respect to this clonotype: One junction end does not reproduce the germline sequence, and a read error may be involved. J is TRBJ2-7 and V is TRBV5-1; D not resolved. This CDR3 region has 14 residues. Germline V gene data show CDR1 as SGHRS and CDR2 as YFSETQ. This chain's CDR3 is CASRLDWGSQPQYF. CDR3 DNA sequence: TGCGCCAGCAGATTGGATTGGGGATCTCAGCCCCAGTACTTC.

The chain uses TRBV7-2 and TRBJ1-2; D gene uncertain. Germline-derived CDR1 and CDR2 are SGHTA and FQGNSA. This CDR3 has 13 residues. V was shortened by 5 bases and J by 6 bases, with 13 bases between the two germline ends. The CDR3 nucleotides read TGTGCCAGCAGCCCCCACGCCGAACATGGCTACACCTTC. This gives the protein CASSPHAEHGYTF.

This rearrangement joins TRBV7-8 to TRBJ2-4; TRBD1 might be the D (6 bases). The last part of the DNA fits TRBJ2-7 better; the J call may be wrong. This CDR3 has 16 residues. The V gene's germline CDR1 is SGHVS and CDR2 FQNEAQ. CDR3 region: CASSLVARGISYEQYF. CDR3 DNA: TGTGCCAGCAGCTTAGTTGCCAGGGGTATATCCTACGAGCAGTACTTC.

This chain connects TRBV7-9 to TRBJ2-7, with unresolved D. The V end lost 5 bases, the J end lost 4 bases, and 15 bases lay between the germline ends. Germline CDR1 SEHNR, CDR2 FQNEAQ (reference sequence). The CDR3 runs 14 residues. The CDR3 region has the DNA TGTGCCAGCAGCAGATCCGAACTCCCATACGAGCAGTACTTC. Protein sequence: CASSRSELPYEQYF.

The chain uses TRBV28 and TRBJ2-3; D call uncertain. Germline loops: CDR1 MDHEN, CDR2 SYDVKM. This CDR3 is built from 15 residues. With 5 bases removed from V and 6 bases from J, the gap between germline ends came to 18 bases. In DNA form, the CDR3 reads TGTGCCAGCAGTCCCGGTGCTAAGATTGGGGATACGCAGTATTTT. Encoded protein: CASSPGAKIGDTQYF.

As DNA, the CDR3 is TGTGCCAGCAGCCAAGGCGGGGGGGAGTTCTTC. This sequence encodes CASSQGGGEFF. The gene calls are TRBV3-1 and TRBJ2-1; 9 bases map to TRBD2. Germline CDR1 reads LGHDT; CDR2 reads YNNKEL (reference sequence). V was pared by 1 base and J by 14 bases, with 0 bases of the junction left unmatched. This CDR3 spans 11 amino acids.

This chain connects TRBV20-1 to TRBJ2-5; 10 positions agree with TRBD2. This CDR3 spans 14 amino acids. Germline CDR1 is DFQATT and CDR2 is SNEGSKA (reference sequence). V lost 3 bases and J lost 11; bases outside the gene matches: 12. CDR3 bases: TGCAGTGCTAGTACAGCGGGAGGGCGGAATGAGCAGTACTTC. It translates to CSASTAGGRNEQYF.

The J gene is TRBJ2-5, the V gene TRBV18; D is ambiguous. The germline V gene has CDR1 KGHSH and CDR2 LQKENI. CDR3 length: 15 residues. V was pared by 2 bases and J by 2 bases, with 12 bases between. The CDR3 region has the DNA TGTGCCAGCTCACCAGGACGGGCACTTCAAGAGACCCAGTACTTC. The encoded protein is CASSPGRALQETQYF.

J is TRBJ2-1 and V is TRBV29-1; D is unclear. Near its end, the DNA agrees better with TRBJ2-7, so the J call may be wrong. From germline, CDR1 is SQVTM and CDR2 ANQGSEA. This CDR3 region has 12 residues. CDR3 bases: TGCAGCGTTTATTCCAACAGCAATGAGCAGTACTTC. Translating it yields CSVYSNSNEQYF.